The present entry profiles one T cell receptor (beta chain) with its context. Its specificity is not known. This entry belongs to a study of CD8+ T cells in alopecia areata. The CDR3 runs to 16 residues. The germline V gene encodes CDR1 LGHNT and CDR2 FRNRAP. With 2 bases removed from V and 2 bases from J, the gap between germline ends came to 13 bases. After isolation, RNA underwent reverse transcription to generate cDNA as the sequencing template. Profiled with immunoSEQ multiplex PCR; TCRdb holds only in-frame clones, not every one. The top ten clones hold around 4.2% of a sample with around 190,000 clones, less than 65% of them seen once. The treatment is: oral pan-JAK inhibitor, 5-10 mg twice daily. Lesional scalp punch biopsies and peripheral blood were collected from alopecia areata patients. Study conclusions and caveats: Both scalp clonality and the expanded CD8+ clones among the top 100 showed a significant decrease with tofacitinib. Sharing of TCR sequences between patients (possibly for HLA-related reasons) was less clear than in mice. Having one nonresponder leaves uncertain how baseline CD8+ expansion relates to response.

J is TRBJ1-5 and V is TRBV12-5; TRBD1 is a possible D gene (5 bases). The sample was CD4+ T cells sorted from blood, taken at week 4, from a patient treated with tofacitinib. The clonotype was recovered from a human donor with alopecia areata. Written as DNA, the CDR3 is TGTGCTAGTGGTTTGTTCTGGGGGGATGGCAATCAGCCCCAGCATTTT. The encoded protein is CASGLFWGDGNQPQHF.